The clone carrying this TCR beta chain showed up just a few times. Germline CDR1 LNHDA, CDR2 SQIVND (reference sequence). The V end lost 3 bases, the J end lost 6 bases, and 15 bases lay between the germline ends. This CDR3 spans 15 amino acids. The data derive from a study of blood T cell repertoires in COVID-19. TCRdb's copy holds only in-frame clones and misses some; the assay was immunoSEQ multiplex PCR. This sample carries some 73,000 clones, over 75% of them seen once, and the ten largest clones take roughly 4.2%. The clonotype was recovered from a woman aged 60-70 years with acute or convalescent COVID-19. The specimen sequenced was peripheral blood. The chain uses TRBV19 and TRBJ1-5, with D uncertain. For the CDR3, the DNA is TGTGCCAGTAGTATCGAACACCAGTCCCGTCAGCCCCAGCATTTT. It codes for CASSIEHQSRQPQHF. Using reference TRBV19 and TRBJ1-5 for the parts outside the CDR3, the full variable domain is DGGITQSPKYLFRKEGQNVTLSCEQNLNHDAMYWYRQDPGQGLRLIYYSQIVNDFQKGDIAEGYSVSREKKESFPLTVTSAQKNPTAFYLCASSIEHQSRQPQHFGDGTRLSIL.